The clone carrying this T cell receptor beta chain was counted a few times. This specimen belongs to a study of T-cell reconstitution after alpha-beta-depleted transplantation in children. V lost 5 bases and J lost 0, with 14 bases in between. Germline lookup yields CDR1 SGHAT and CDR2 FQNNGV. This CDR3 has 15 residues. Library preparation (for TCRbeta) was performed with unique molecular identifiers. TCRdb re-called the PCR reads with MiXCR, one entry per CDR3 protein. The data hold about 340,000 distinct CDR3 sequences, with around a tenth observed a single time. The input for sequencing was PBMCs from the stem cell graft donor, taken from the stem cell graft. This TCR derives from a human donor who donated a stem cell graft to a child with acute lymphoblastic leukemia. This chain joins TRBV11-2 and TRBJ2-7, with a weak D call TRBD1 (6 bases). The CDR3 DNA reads TGTGCCAGCAGCGCTGTCCGGGACAACTCCTACGAGCAGTACTTC. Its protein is CASSAVRDNSYEQYF. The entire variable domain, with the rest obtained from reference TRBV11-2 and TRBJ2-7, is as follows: EAGVAQSPRYKIIEKRQSVAFWCNPISGHATLYWYQQILGQGPKLLIQFQNNGVVDDSQLPKDRFSAERLKGVDSTLKIQPAKLEDSAVYLCASSAVRDNSYEQYFGPGTRLTVT.